This entry features one T cell receptor beta chain sequence. Its antigen is still unknown. The input lacks base qualities; no much larger clone sits a single base away. Libraries were built with the immunoSEQ multiplex PCR assay. The TR loci were subjected to amplification by multiplexed PCR, for which V gene segments served as targets of the forward primers and J gene segments as targets of the reverse primers. The amplified CDR3 regions were sequenced using the Illumina HiSeq System. Concerning the study's data processing: A nearest-neighbour algorithm merged closely related reads to remove PCR and sequencing errors and collapse data into unique sequences. Repertoires were summarised in terms of clonality and T cell density, with T cell density defined as TR molecules per amount of genomic DNA input. CDR3 amino acid sequences present in at least 80% of unsorted samples were defined as public TRs, and these public TRs were then tested for differential abundance between coeliac and control samples. Differences in clonality and density between disease groups were tested by Kruskal-Wallis tests, followed by Dunn post-tests. The immuneACCESS repertoire file appears here via TCRdb, limited to in-frame rearrangements. These files lack a portion of the clones; in checked studies, under half of the deficit traces to unresolved V genes, and the cause of the others is not known. The DNA gave D and trimming, while V, J and clone size come from that table. This sample gives under 7,000 clones in total; roughly 58% of them show up just once. The ten largest clones capture less than 6.5% of the sample.

CDR1 and CDR2 were assigned from the germline V gene as SGHRS and YFSETQ. The CDR3 sequence holds 15 residues, the cysteine and phenylalanine included. The DNA shown is the 45-base CDR3, in frame from base 1. The V end loses 0 bases and the J end loses 3 bases, and a stretch of 12 bases separates them. Cells were frozen in liquid nitrogen in DMSO/FBS as aliquots of 400,000 to 550,000 cells, with a single aliquot from each fraction going to sequencing. Every one of the 30 study patients had an endoscopy and a small intestinal biopsy. Intraepithelial cells were released by stirring biopsies for one hour at 37°C in RPMI containing EGTA, MgCl2 and 1% FBS. Genomic DNA was extracted from frozen unsorted cell fractions with the Qiagen DNeasy blood extraction kit. These data come from a study of coeliac disease (dated by TCRdb to 2021 to 2024). Background for the entire study: Each coeliac patient was placed into one of three groups: newly diagnosed active disease, refractory coeliac disease type I, or disease controlled by a gluten-free diet. Because high-resolution HLA typing was not available, biased TRBV7-2 usage was queried as a proof of principle. The study applied next-generation sequencing of rearranged TRB and TRG CDR3 regions to small intestinal lymphocyte fractions from coeliac and non-coeliac patients. The aim was to characterise TR repertoires of small intestinal T cells in active, refractory type I and gluten-free-diet-treated coeliac disease. A total of 30 patients took part in the full study: some 22 had serologically confirmed coeliac disease and 8 were controls with non-small intestinal disorders. TRB sequencing worked for samples from roughly 29 subjects, and these included 24 paired bulk unsorted intraepithelial and lamina propria cell samples.

On the study overall, not on this receptor specifically: Separating intraepithelial cells from lamina propria cells did not give high-purity fractions, so cross-contamination between the two compartments may have occurred. TRB repertoires were found to be largely private, with most amino acid sequences unique to one sample, and no significant difference in V-gene usage was found between disease groups. TRB and TRG repertoires of active coeliac intraepithelial and lamina propria samples showed lower clonality than controls, suggesting recruitment of diverse T cells. The authors judged the approach to be unsuitable for unbiased detection of gliadin-specific T cells, because gliadin-specific T cells are scarce and rarely shared between patients.

The V and J genes are TRBV5-1 and TRBJ1-1; confidence is insufficient to name the D gene. This clonotype was sampled from a woman in her twenties or thirties with active celiac disease. The sample was intraepithelial lymphocytes from the gut. In light of the paper, this sample's cell subset or site label describes: intraepithelial cell (IEC) fraction of small intestinal biopsy. The CDR3 region: CASSLDSGSYTEAFF. The sequenced DNA is TGCGCCAGCAGCTTGGATTCCGGGTCCTACACTGAAGCTTTCTTT.